A few counts support the clone carrying this T cell receptor (beta chain). As handled by the study authors: Estimates of nucleated cell counts were drawn from the amplification of reference gene primers. The data were produced by immunoSEQ multiplex PCR, yet TCRdb's version contains in-frame clones alone and is incomplete. V, J and clone size are taken as reported in that table, and D and trimming were inferred from the DNA itself. Of 250,000 to 300,000 clones detected, 82% appear once; the ten largest clones hold around 2.9%. This entry is derived from a study of blood T cell repertoires in COVID-19. Overall study context: COVID-19 samples, acute and convalescent, were from the United States, Italy and Spain. T cells, B-cell-depleted T cells, or PBMCs supplied cDNA or gDNA.

The CDR3 loop spans 14 amino acids. The V gene's germline CDR1 is MNHEY and CDR2 SVGEGT. With 6 bases clipped from V and 6 bases from J, the junction kept 10 bases outside the gene matches. The rearrangement uses TRBV6-2 or TRBV6-3 and TRBJ2-7; TRBD2 aligns across 8 bases. The sample comprised peripheral blood. The clonotype comes from a woman between 18 and 29 years old with acute or convalescent COVID-19. The CDR3 protein is CASSPTGLVPEQYF. The CDR3 DNA follows: TGTGCCAGCAGCCCAACGGGACTAGTGCCCGAGCAGTACTTC.